A selection of T cell receptor beta chains follows, all from one sample in a study of blood T cell repertoires in COVID-19. TCRdb's table, derived via immunoSEQ multiplex PCR, lists solely in-frame clones and lacks some. Of around 180,000 clones in the sample, roughly 90% are singletons; the top ten hold roughly 20%. Source material: peripheral blood. These receptors were taken from a man between 65 and 85 years old with active or convalescent COVID-19. The CDR3 runs from the conserved cysteine through the conserved F or W. D genes are given only for firm matches. Some rows have no size entry. The others give once, few or many, or a class for an expanded clone.

J: TRBJ2-3
V: TRBV5-5
size: .
D: .
DNA: TGTGCCAGCAGTTCAGGGTTAGATACGCAGTATTTT
CDR3: CASSSGLDTQYF

J: TRBJ2-5
V: TRBV5-6
size: once
D: .
DNA: TGTGCCAGCAGCTTGGCTACATCTGGGGAGGCCCAGTACTTC
CDR3: CASSLATSGEAQYF

J: TRBJ1-1
V: TRBV7-9
size: .
D: TRBD1
DNA: TGTGCCAGCAGCTTCTCACAGGGGGGCACTGAAGCTTTCTTT
CDR3: CASSFSQGGTEAFF

J: TRBJ2-5
V: TRBV7-9
size: .
D: TRBD1
DNA: TGTGCCAGCAGCTTGGGGTGGGGACAGGGTCGAGAGACCCAGTACTTC
CDR3: CASSLGWGQGRETQYF

J: TRBJ1-1
V: TRBV7-2
size: .
D: .
DNA: TGTGCCAGCAGTCGACAGGCTCTCACTGAAGCTTTCTTT
CDR3: CASSRQALTEAFF

J: TRBJ1-5
V: TRBV6-6
size: .
D: .
DNA: TGTGCCAGCAGTTACCCCTCCCACAGGAGCAATCAGCCCCAGCATTTT
CDR3: CASSYPSHRSNQPQHF

J: TRBJ1-3
V: TRBV5-4
size: .
D: .
DNA: TGTGCCAGCAGCTTGGATTCGGCTGGAAACACCATATATTTT
CDR3: CASSLDSAGNTIYF

J: TRBJ1-2
V: TRBV11-1
size: .
D: TRBD1
DNA: TGTGCCAGCAGCCCAGGACAGGCTTACTATGGCTACACCTTC
CDR3: CASSPGQAYYGYTF

J: TRBJ2-5
V: TRBV11-2
size: .
D: .
DNA: TGTGCCAGCAGCTTCGGTCAGGGGCTGCAAGAGACCCAGTACTTC
CDR3: CASSFGQGLQETQYF

J: TRBJ1-2
V: TRBV5-1
size: .
D: .
DNA: TGCGCCAGCAGCAACGTCCCAGGTGGAGGTAAAAACTATGGCTACACCTTC
CDR3: CASSNVPGGGKNYGYTF

J: TRBJ2-1
V: TRBV3-1/TRBV3-2
size: .
D: .
DNA: TGTGCCAGCAGCCTCTGGACTGAAAGAAATGAGCAGTTCTTC
CDR3: CASSLWTERNEQFF

J: TRBJ2-1
V: TRBV29-1
size: .
D: TRBD1
DNA: TGCAGCGTTCCCGACAGGGCTTACAATGAGCAGTTCTTC
CDR3: CSVPDRAYNEQFF

J: TRBJ1-3
V: TRBV28
size: .
D: .
DNA: TGTGCCAGCACCTGGGAGGGAAACACCATATATTTT
CDR3: CASTWEGNTIYF

J: TRBJ1-3
V: TRBV6-5
size: .
D: .
DNA: TGTGCCAGCAGGCAGGGAACTCGACCGGGAAACACCATATATTTT
CDR3: CASRQGTRPGNTIYF

J: TRBJ1-5
V: TRBV18
size: .
D: .
DNA: TGTGCCAGCTCACCACGACCTGGACAACCTAATCAGCCCCAGCATTTT
CDR3: CASSPRPGQPNQPQHF

J: TRBJ2-5
V: TRBV4-1
size: once
D: TRBD2
DNA: TGCGCCAGCAGCCGAGGGACTAGCGGGCTCACGGAGACCCAGTACTTC
CDR3: CASSRGTSGLTETQYF

J: TRBJ2-6
V: TRBV27
size: few
D: TRBD1
DNA: TGTGCCAGCAGTTTCCAAGGACAGGGACGCTCTGGGGCCAACGTCCTGACTTTC
CDR3: CASSFQGQGRSGANVLTF

J: TRBJ2-7
V: TRBV24-1
size: .
D: .
DNA: TGTGCCACCAGCAAATCCTCTCCGGGACAAGAGCAGTACTTC
CDR3: CATSKSSPGQEQYF

J: TRBJ1-6
V: TRBV7-9
size: .
D: .
DNA: TGTGCCAGCAGCTCCTCGGCGCGGGTGGAACCCCTCCACTTT
CDR3: CASSSSARVEPLHF

J: TRBJ1-1
V: TRBV28
size: .
D: .
DNA: TGTGCCAGCAGTAGTCCTGGGGCGAACACTGAAGCTTTCTTT
CDR3: CASSSPGANTEAFF

J: TRBJ1-1
V: TRBV4-1
size: .
D: TRBD1
DNA: TGCGCCAGCAGCCTACTCGCGACAGGGGCAAACACTGAAGCTTTCTTT
CDR3: CASSLLATGANTEAFF

J: TRBJ1-1
V: TRBV29-1
size: .
D: .
DNA: TGCAGCGTTGTGAGGGGGGGGACGCGCCTGAACACTGAAGCTTTCTTT
CDR3: CSVVRGGTRLNTEAFF

J: TRBJ1-5
V: TRBV7-8
size: .
D: .
DNA: TGTGCCAGCAGCCGGACAGACAATCAGCCCCAGCATTTT
CDR3: CASSRTDNQPQHF

J: TRBJ1-3
V: TRBV18
size: .
D: .
DNA: TGTGCCAGCTCACCACGGGCAGGGACTGGAAACACCATATATTTT
CDR3: CASSPRAGTGNTIYF

J: TRBJ1-6
V: TRBV27
size: .
D: .
DNA: TGTGCCAGCAGTTTATCGAGAGTGGCCCGGGGGAATTCACCCCTCCACTTT
CDR3: CASSLSRVARGNSPLHF

J: TRBJ1-1
V: TRBV10-3
size: .
D: .
DNA: TGTGCCATTGCTCGGGAGTTGATGAACACTGAAGCTTTCTTT
CDR3: CAIARELMNTEAFF

J: TRBJ1-6
V: TRBV5-1
size: .
D: TRBD1
DNA: TGCGCCAGCAGCGCCGGGACAGTAGATTCACCCCTCCACTTT
CDR3: CASSAGTVDSPLHF

J: TRBJ1-2
V: TRBV7-2
size: .
D: TRBD1
DNA: TGTGCCAGCAGCTTATCCCGGGACAGTCGACGTGGCTACACCTTC
CDR3: CASSLSRDSRRGYTF

J: TRBJ1-5
V: TRBV19
size: .
D: .
DNA: TGTGCCAGTAGTATAGATCAAAGGCGGGGGAATCAGCCCCAGCATTTT
CDR3: CASSIDQRRGNQPQHF

J: TRBJ2-6
V: TRBV19
size: .
D: .
DNA: TGTGCCAGTCTGAGGGTGTTCGGGGCCAACGTCCTGACTTTC
CDR3: CASLRVFGANVLTF

J: TRBJ2-7
V: TRBV28
size: .
D: .
DNA: TGTGCCAGCAGTTTGCAGGGAAACTACGAGCAGTACTTC
CDR3: CASSLQGNYEQYF

J: TRBJ2-2
V: TRBV2
size: .
D: TRBD2
DNA: TGTGCCAGCAGAATAATAGCGGGGGTCACCGGGGAGCTGTTTTTT
CDR3: CASRIIAGVTGELFF

J: TRBJ2-3
V: TRBV3-1/TRBV3-2
size: .
D: .
DNA: TGTGCCAGCAGCCAAGATCATGTTAGGGCAGGGGGCACAGATACGCAGTATTTT
CDR3: CASSQDHVRAGGTDTQYF

J: TRBJ1-4
V: TRBV2
size: .
D: TRBD1
DNA: TGTGCCAGCAGTCCCTGGACAGGGGAGGGTGAAAAACTGTTTTTT
CDR3: CASSPWTGEGEKLFF

J: TRBJ2-3
V: TRBV19
size: .
D: .
DNA: TGTGCCAGTAGACGACTAACAACTAGCACAGATACGCAGTATTTT
CDR3: CASRRLTTSTDTQYF

J: TRBJ2-2
V: TRBV5-1
size: .
D: TRBD2
DNA: TGCGCCAGCAGCTTGGGGGCTAGCGGGAACGGGGAGCTGTTTTTT
CDR3: CASSLGASGNGELFF

J: TRBJ1-2
V: TRBV7-8
size: .
D: TRBD1
DNA: TGTGCCAGCAGCTTAAGGGACAGGGGACCAGGCTACACCTTC
CDR3: CASSLRDRGPGYTF

J: TRBJ1-1
V: TRBV5-6
size: .
D: TRBD1
DNA: TGTGCCAGCAACGTGAGGGACAGCCCGAACACTGAAGCTTTCTTT
CDR3: CASNVRDSPNTEAFF

J: TRBJ2-5
V: TRBV6-5
size: .
D: .
DNA: TGTGCCAGCAGTTACTCGTACAGTCAAGAGACCCAGTACTTC
CDR3: CASSYSYSQETQYF

J: TRBJ2-2
V: TRBV6-5
size: .
D: TRBD2
DNA: TGTGCCAGCAGCCCACTAGCGGGGGGGCCCGGGGAGCTGTTTTTT
CDR3: CASSPLAGGPGELFF

J: TRBJ2-3
V: TRBV7-2
size: once
D: TRBD2
DNA: TGTGCCAGCAGCTTACGCCCCCGACTAGCGGGAGAGTCAGATACGCAGTATTTT
CDR3: CASSLRPRLAGESDTQYF

J: TRBJ1-4
V: TRBV28
size: .
D: .
DNA: TGTGCCATCCAGGGAACTAATGAAAAACTGTTTTTT
CDR3: CAIQGTNEKLFF

J: TRBJ2-2
V: TRBV6-6
size: .
D: TRBD2
DNA: TGTGCCAGCAGCCCCGGACTAGCGGGAGCCGGGGAGCTGTTTTTT
CDR3: CASSPGLAGAGELFF

J: TRBJ1-1
V: TRBV7-9
size: .
D: .
DNA: TGTGCCAGCAGCTTATGGGCCGGTGAAGCTTTCTTT
CDR3: CASSLWAGEAFF

J: TRBJ1-4
V: TRBV5-1
size: .
D: TRBD1
DNA: TGCGCCAGCAGCACCGGGACAGGGGGCGAAAAACTGTTTTTT
CDR3: CASSTGTGGEKLFF